The source of this T cell receptor (beta chain) is a study of shared clonotypes between healthy human individuals (dated by TCRdb to 2020 to 2022). In the study overall: The cohort comprised a couple of women and a few men aged 18 to 49 years. For each donor, CD4 naive and CD4 memory were each given three plates, CD8 naive was given two plates, and CD8 memory was given one plate. Blood TCR repertoires of several healthy adults were deeply sequenced to estimate repertoire size and the extent of clonotype sharing between individuals. To increase sequencing depth and limit assay-specific biases, different laboratories used diverse techniques to prepare libraries and sequence TCR repertoires. Each donor's leukapheresis produced roughly between about 0.85 and 10 billion PBMCs. Findings and caveats that apply to the study as a whole: Because the study included only a small number of donors, the genetic and exposure-history diversity represented was limited. Pairwise subsampling led to the expectation that sequencing depth would affect the degree of clonotype sharing among donors. When four donors were compared, the shared fraction of clonotypes was about 5% for naive CD4, roughly 3.4% for naive CD8, 2% to 2.5% for memory CD4, and 0.35% to 0.4% for memory CD8. Incomplete sequencing was indicated by rarefaction of sorted-subset datasets, despite the large sequencing depth. Sampling was restricted to blood, and TCR repertoires in tissue are likely to differ from TCR repertoires in blood. Larger estimated clonotype richness was generally found for naive subsets than for memory subsets. Compared with non-shared clonotypes, clonotypes shared by all four sorted-subset donors had higher generation probabilities.

V lost 5 bases and J lost 6 bases, and the count of bases not matched to a germline gene is 7. Looking up the germline V gene (reference sequence) yields CDR1 LNHDA and CDR2 SQIVND. Counted from cysteine to phenylalanine, this CDR3 has 15 amino acids. Here the CDR3 DNA is all that survives: 45 bases in frame from base 1. Using the deep immunoSEQ assay, multiplex PCR amplified TCR CDR3 regions from genomic DNA. For each cell subset, the extracted genomic DNA was distributed evenly across all wells of several immunoSEQ 96-well plates, and each plate served as one replicate. Each replicate PCR for sorted subsets received about 180 ng genomic DNA, equal to tens of thousands of T cell genomes. Purified libraries were measured with a Qubit 3.0 fluorometer, size-checked on a Bioanalyzer 2100, and measured again with the KAPA Library Quantification kit. Every immunoSEQ 96-well plate was sequenced on a dedicated single-read 150-cycle Illumina NextSeq 550 flow cell. In the source study's methods: The immunoSEQ output contained only junctional sequences without quality scores, so filtering could not match that applied to full-length reads. To assign V/J genes and CDR3, sequences were annotated using PyIR, a Python wrapper for IgBLAST v1.9, with IMGT germline references. Reads with weak V/J assignments (E-value above 1e-6), missing CDR3, stop codons, out-of-frame junctions, or ambiguous translated residues were removed. V3J clonotypes were defined as sequences sharing an identical inferred V gene, J gene, and CDR3 amino acid sequence. To compute the percentage overlap between repertoires, the number of shared unique clonotypes was divided by the size of the smaller repertoire. Repertoire richness was assessed with RTK rarefaction, the Chao1 estimator, and Recon v2.1 estimates of unobserved clonotypes. Generation probabilities were computed with OLGA for all TCRbeta clonotypes obtained by the gDNA method from several donors. The immuneACCESS repertoire file appears here via TCRdb, limited to in-frame rearrangements. These files lack a portion of the clones; in checked studies, under half of the deficit traces to unresolved V genes, and the cause of the others is not known. That table gives V, J and clone size, and the DNA gave D and trimming. This sample lists about 2.1 million clones; over 85% were detected once. About 1.6% of the sample belongs to the ten largest clones.

A word on this clone: It lacks a known antigen. No much larger clonotype is one base removed from it; base qualities were not supplied.

For the CD8 naive samples, CD45RO-negative cells were positively selected for CCR7, yielding a CD45RA+CCR7+ population from which TemRA cells were excluded. Healthy HIV-negative adults with no recently reported acute infections or vaccinations were included as donors. Only Caucasian adults living in Nashville, Tennessee, USA were represented among the donors. After blood collection by leukapheresis, PBMCs were isolated using Ficoll-Histopaque density gradient centrifugation and then cryopreserved in the vapor phase of liquid nitrogen. Analytical flow cytometry was used to check the purity and quantity of every magnetically sorted T cell population. Genomic DNA was isolated from each sorted fraction and quantified by UV absorbance on a Nanodrop 2000c.

Sequences were obtained from naive CD8+ T cells from PBMCs. The cell subset or site label for this specimen denotes: CD45RA+CCR7+. The rearrangement joined TRBV19 to TRBJ2-2, with 9 bases aligning to TRBD2. The receptor was derived from a man between 18 and 29 years old in good health. Some clones in this sample may be carry-over from other donors' samples. The DNA reads as follows: TGTGCCAGTAGTCCGGGCGGGAGGGCCCCCGGGGAGCTGTTTTTT. It codes for CASSPGGRAPGELFF. The reference TRBV19 and TRBJ2-2 proteins fill in what lies around the CDR3, so the full variable domain reads DGGITQSPKYLFRKEGQNVTLSCEQNLNHDAMYWYRQDPGQGLRLIYYSQIVNDFQKGDIAEGYSVSREKKESFPLTVTSAQKNPTAFYLCASSPGGRAPGELFFGEGSRLTVL.